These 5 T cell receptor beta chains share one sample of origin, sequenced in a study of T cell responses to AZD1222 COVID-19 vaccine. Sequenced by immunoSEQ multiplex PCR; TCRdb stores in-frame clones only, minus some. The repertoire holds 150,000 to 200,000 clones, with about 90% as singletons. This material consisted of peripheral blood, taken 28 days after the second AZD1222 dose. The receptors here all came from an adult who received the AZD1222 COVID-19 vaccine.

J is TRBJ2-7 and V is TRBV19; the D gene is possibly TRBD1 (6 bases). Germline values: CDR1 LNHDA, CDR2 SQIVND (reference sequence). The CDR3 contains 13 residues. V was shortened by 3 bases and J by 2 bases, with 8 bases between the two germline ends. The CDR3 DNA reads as TGTGCCAGTAGTATTGAGGGGGCCTACGAGCAGTACTTC. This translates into CASSIEGAYEQYF. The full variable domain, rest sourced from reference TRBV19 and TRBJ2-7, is DGGITQSPKYLFRKEGQNVTLSCEQNLNHDAMYWYRQDPGQGLRLIYYSQIVNDFQKGDIAEGYSVSREKKESFPLTVTSAQKNPTAFYLCASSIEGAYEQYFGPGTRLTVT.

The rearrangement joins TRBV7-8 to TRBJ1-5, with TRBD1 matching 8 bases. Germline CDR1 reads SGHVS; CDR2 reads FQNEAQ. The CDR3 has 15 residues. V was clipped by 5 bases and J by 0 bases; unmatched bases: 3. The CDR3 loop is CASSPGGNSNQPQHF. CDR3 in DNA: TGTGCCAGCAGCCCAGGGGGCAATAGCAATCAGCCCCAGCATTTT.

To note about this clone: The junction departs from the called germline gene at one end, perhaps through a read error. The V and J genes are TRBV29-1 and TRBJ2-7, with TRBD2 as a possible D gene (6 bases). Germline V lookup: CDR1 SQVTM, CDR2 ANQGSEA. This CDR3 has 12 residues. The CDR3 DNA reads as TGCAGCGTTGAACCCCCCGGGGGTCTGCGGGACTTC. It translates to CSVEPPGGLRDF.

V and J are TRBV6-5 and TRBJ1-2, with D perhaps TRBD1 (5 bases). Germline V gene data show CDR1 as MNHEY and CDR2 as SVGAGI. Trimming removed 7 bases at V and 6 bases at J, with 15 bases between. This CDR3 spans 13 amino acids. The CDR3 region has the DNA TGTGCCAGCATGGGGACCTGGGTTCATGGCTACACCTTC. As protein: CASMGTWVHGYTF.

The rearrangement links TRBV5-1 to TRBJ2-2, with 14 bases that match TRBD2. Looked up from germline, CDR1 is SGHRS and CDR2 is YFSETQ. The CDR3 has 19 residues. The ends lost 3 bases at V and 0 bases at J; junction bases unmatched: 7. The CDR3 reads CASSWTSGGKHANTGELFF. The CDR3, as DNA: TGCGCCAGCAGCTGGACTAGCGGGGGGAAACACGCGAACACCGGGGAGCTGTTTTTT.